The T cell receptor (beta chain) under discussion was sequenced for a study of blood T cell repertoires in COVID-19. Study-level background: PBMCs, B-cell-depleted T cells, or T cells were the source of the cDNA or gDNA that made up the material.

This clone was counted once. How the authors handled the data: Amplified reference gene primers provided the basis for estimating nucleated cell counts. Measured with immunoSEQ multiplex PCR; TCRdb has only the in-frame clones, and not every one. V and J calls and clone size are copied from that table; D and trimming were computed from the DNA. Of 66,000 or so clones listed, more than 70% are singletons. The CDR3 totals 14 residues. The germline gives CDR1 LNHDA, CDR2 SQIVND (reference sequence). V lost 4 bases to trimming and J lost 9 bases, with 16 bases between them. This chain links TRBV19 with TRBJ2-1; tentatively, D is TRBD2 (6 bases). This sequence originates from a man in his fifties or sixties with active COVID-19. Sequencing was done on a sample of peripheral blood. In nucleotides, the CDR3 is TGTGCCAGTAGTACTCGACCCGCCGGGAGTGAGCAGTTCTTC. Protein: CASSTRPAGSEQFF. The entire variable domain, with the rest obtained from reference TRBV19 and TRBJ2-1, is as follows: DGGITQSPKYLFRKEGQNVTLSCEQNLNHDAMYWYRQDPGQGLRLIYYSQIVNDFQKGDIAEGYSVSREKKESFPLTVTSAQKNPTAFYLCASSTRPAGSEQFFGPGTRLTVL.